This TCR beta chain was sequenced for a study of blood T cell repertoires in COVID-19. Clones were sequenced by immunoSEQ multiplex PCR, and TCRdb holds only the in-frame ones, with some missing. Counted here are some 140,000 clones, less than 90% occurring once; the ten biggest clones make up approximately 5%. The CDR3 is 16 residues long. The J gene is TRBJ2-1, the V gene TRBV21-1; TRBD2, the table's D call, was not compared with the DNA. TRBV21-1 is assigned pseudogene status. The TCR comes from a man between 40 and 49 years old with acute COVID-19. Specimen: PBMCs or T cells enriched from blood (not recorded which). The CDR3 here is CASSKVPSGSYNEQFF. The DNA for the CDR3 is TGTGCCAGCAGCAAAGTTCCAAGCGGGAGCTACAATGAGCAGTTCTTC.